Listed below are T cell receptor beta chains from one sample, sequenced in a study of CD8+CD57+ T cells in acquired aplastic anemia. TCRdb re-called the reads through MiXCR, storing one row per CDR3 protein. The sample yields a few hundred thousand distinct CDR3 sequences, about a third seen once. The sequenced material came from sorted CD4+, CD8+, or CD8+CD57+ T cells (not recorded which) from PBMCs. These receptor sequences come from a human donor in good health, serving as a control. CDR3s include the opening cysteine and the closing phenylalanine or tryptophan. D genes are given only for firm matches. The size entry is marked missing in some rows and otherwise reads once, few, many or a size class.

J gene	D gene	V gene	clone size	CDR3 DNA	CDR3 protein
TRBJ2-1	-	TRBV30	-	TGTGCCTGGTCAGGCGGGGTTGGCTCCTACAATGAGCAGTTCTTC	CAWSGGVGSYNEQFF
TRBJ1-3	-	TRBV19	-	TGTGCCAGTATTCAGGACGGGATCTCTGGAAACACCATATATTTT	CASIQDGISGNTIYF
TRBJ1-1	-	TRBV7-9	many	TGTGCCAGCAGCTGGGGGGGGGGCGAAGCTTTCTTT	CASSWGGGEAFF
TRBJ2-5	-	TRBV10-3	-	TGTGCCATCAGCCCACTAGGTGTGCAAGAGACCCAGTACTTC	CAISPLGVQETQYF
TRBJ1-2	-	TRBV12-3/TRBV12-4	many	TGTGCCAGCAGTCCCTCCGGGACCATCAACTATGGCTACACCTTC	CASSPSGTINYGYTF
TRBJ2-7	-	TRBV5-8	many	TGTGCCAGCAGCCGGACGGACCTAAAGCAGTACTTC	CASSRTDLKQYF
TRBJ2-3	-	TRBV5-1	-	TGCGCCAGCAGCTTGGAGCGGAGCACAGATACGCAGTATTTT	CASSLERSTDTQYF
TRBJ2-3	-	TRBV24-1	-	TGTGCCACCAGTGATTTGCTTTCAGATACGCAGTATTTT	CATSDLLSDTQYF
TRBJ1-2	-	TRBV15	many	TGTGCCACCAAGACGGGAGGGGGAAACTATGGCTACACCTTC	CATKTGGGNYGYTF
TRBJ1-6	-	TRBV5-1	-	TGCGCCAGCAGCTTGGAGATCGGGGGTTCACCCCTCCACTTT	CASSLEIGGSPLHF
TRBJ2-7	TRBD1	TRBV7-9	many	TGTGCCAGCAGCAATAGACAGGGTGATGAGCAGTACTTC	CASSNRQGDEQYF
TRBJ1-1	-	TRBV5-1	-	TGCGCCAGCAGCTTGTATCCGGGGGCGGCTGAAGCTTTCTTT	CASSLYPGAAEAFF
TRBJ2-3	TRBD2	TRBV9	-	TGTGCCAGCAGCCCGAGAGCGGGAGCCACAGATACGCAGTATTTT	CASSPRAGATDTQYF
TRBJ2-1	-	TRBV7-8	-	TGTGCCAGCAGCTTAGGATTAGCGTTGTACAATGAGCAGTTCTTC	CASSLGLALYNEQFF
TRBJ2-2	-	TRBV5-5	few	TGTGCCAGCAGCTTGACAGTATCGAACACCGGGGAGCTGTTTTTT	CASSLTVSNTGELFF
TRBJ2-7	TRBD2	TRBV9	-	TGTGCTGAGCTTCCGGTAGCGGGTGACGGCGAGCAGTACTTC	CAELPVAGDGEQYF
TRBJ1-1	-	TRBV7-9	many	TGTGCCAGCAGCCTAGGACGGACCACTGAAGCTTTCTTT	CASSLGRTTEAFF
TRBJ1-4	TRBD1	TRBV7-6	many	TGTGCCAGCAGCAGGACAGGGGGACATGAAAAACTGTTTTTT	CASSRTGGHEKLFF
TRBJ1-1	-	TRBV12-3/TRBV12-4	many	TGTGCCAGCAGTTTAAGTGACACTGAAGCTTTCTTT	CASSLSDTEAFF
TRBJ1-2	-	TRBV15	-	TGTGCCACCAGCAGACCCGGGACACTGGATGGCTACACCTTC	CATSRPGTLDGYTF
TRBJ1-6	-	TRBV7-8	-	TGTGCCAGCAGCTATCAGGGGAATTCACCCCTCCACTTT	CASSYQGNSPLHF
TRBJ2-7	TRBD1	TRBV20-1	many	TGCAGTGCTCAATACCGGGACAGGGGGCAATACGAGCAGTACTTC	CSAQYRDRGQYEQYF
TRBJ1-4	TRBD1	TRBV9	many	TGTGCCAGCAGCAGGGACAGGGGGCCGGAAAAACTGTTTTTT	CASSRDRGPEKLFF
TRBJ1-2	-	TRBV19	-	TGTGCCAGTAGTATCGACGTCTATAACTATGGCTACACCTTC	CASSIDVYNYGYTF
TRBJ2-2	TRBD1	TRBV11-1	few	TGTGCCAGCAGCCTCACTCGGACAGGGGACACCGGGGAGCTGTTTTTT	CASSLTRTGDTGELFF
TRBJ2-7	-	TRBV6-5	many	TGTGCCAGCACTTCGGACGGGGCCTACGAGCAGTACTTC	CASTSDGAYEQYF
TRBJ1-1	-	TRBV2	many	TGTGCCAGCAGCGAAGATTTTGAGATCACTGAAGCTTTCTTT	CASSEDFEITEAFF
TRBJ2-7	-	TRBV6-6	-	TGTGCCAGCAGTGGGTCTTTCACATCCTACGAGCAGTACTTC	CASSGSFTSYEQYF
TRBJ2-3	TRBD2	TRBV20-1	few	TGCAGTGCTAGCGGTCGGGAGGGCCTTACAGATACGCAGTATTTT	CSASGREGLTDTQYF
TRBJ1-1	TRBD1	TRBV24-1	many	TGTGCCACCAGTGTCTACGACAGGGGAATTAAGGCCCGTACTGAAGCTTTCTTT	CATSVYDRGIKARTEAFF
TRBJ2-5	-	TRBV7-3	few	TGTGCCAGCAGCCACAAAACAGGGAAAGAGACCCAGTACTTC	CASSHKTGKETQYF
TRBJ2-1	TRBD2	TRBV25-1	-	TGTGCCAGCAGTTTTAGCAAGGCTAGCGGGAGGGACGGTGAGCAGTTCTTC	CASSFSKASGRDGEQFF
TRBJ2-5	TRBD1	TRBV19	-	TGTGCCAGTACCGACAGGGGTGAGACCCAGTACTTC	CASTDRGETQYF
TRBJ2-1	TRBD2	TRBV11-1	-	TGTGCCAGCAGGGGACTAGGCATCGACAATGAGCAGTTCTTC	CASRGLGIDNEQFF
TRBJ1-4	-	TRBV29-1	many	TGCAGCGTTAAGGGGGGGACGGATAATGAAAAACTGTTTTTT	CSVKGGTDNEKLFF
TRBJ2-1	TRBD2	TRBV11-2	few	TGTGCCAGCAGCTTAACTAGCGGGAGGCCCGGTGAGCAGTTCTTC	CASSLTSGRPGEQFF
TRBJ1-2	-	TRBV7-2	-	TGTGCCAGCAGCCAGCAGGGAATCGGCTACACCTTC	CASSQQGIGYTF
TRBJ2-1	-	TRBV19	few	TGTGCCAGTACCCCCCGAGTGGGGGGGCCCTACAATGAGCAGTTCTTC	CASTPRVGGPYNEQFF
TRBJ1-2	-	TRBV2	-	TGTGCCAGCAGTGAATCTACGGGATTGAACTATGGCTACACCTTC	CASSESTGLNYGYTF
TRBJ2-7	-	TRBV10-3	-	TGTGCCAGCAGTTACTCCCCCCCGGGTAACTACGAGCAGTACTTC	CASSYSPPGNYEQYF